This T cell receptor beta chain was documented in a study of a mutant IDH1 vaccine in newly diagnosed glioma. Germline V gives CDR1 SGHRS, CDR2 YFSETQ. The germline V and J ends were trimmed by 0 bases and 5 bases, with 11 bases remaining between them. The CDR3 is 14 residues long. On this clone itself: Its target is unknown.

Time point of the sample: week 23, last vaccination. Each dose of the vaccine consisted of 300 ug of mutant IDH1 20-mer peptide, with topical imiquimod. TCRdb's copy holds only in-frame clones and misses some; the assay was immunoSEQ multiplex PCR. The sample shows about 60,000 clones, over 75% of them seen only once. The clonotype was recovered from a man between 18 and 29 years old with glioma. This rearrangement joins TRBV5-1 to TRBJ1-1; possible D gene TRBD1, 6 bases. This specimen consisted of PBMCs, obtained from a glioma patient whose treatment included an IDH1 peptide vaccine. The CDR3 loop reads CASSLEQGWTEAFF. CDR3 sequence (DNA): TGCGCCAGCAGCTTGGAACAGGGTTGGACTGAAGCTTTCTTT.